This is a list of T cell receptor beta chains from one sample in a study of OX40 agonist ivuxolimab in advanced cancers. TCRdb keeps only in-frame clones here, not all; method: immunoSEQ multiplex PCR. The sample comprises tens of thousands of clones, over 75% of which are singletons, and 0.25% to 0.3% rests with the top ten. The sample consisted of CD4+ or CD8+ T cells sorted from blood, taken in a trial of the OX40 agonist ivuxolimab. Receptor source: an adult with an advanced solid tumor such as melanoma, head and neck, liver or kidney cancer. Each CDR3 is given with its conserved first and last residue. D genes are given only for firm matches. Clone size appears in some rows only: once, few, many, or a class for an expanded clone.

j_call d_call v_call clone_size cdr3_aa cdr3_nt
TRBJ2-1 TRBD2 TRBV6-6 NA CASSLSGGANEQFF TGTGCCAGCAGTTTGAGCGGGGGGGCCAATGAGCAGTTCTTC
TRBJ1-3 NA TRBV5-6 NA CASSSTDVSGNTIYF TGTGCCAGCAGTTCTACCGACGTCTCTGGAAACACCATATATTTT
TRBJ1-2 TRBD1 TRBV27 NA CASSPPGGRGYTF TGTGCCAGCAGTCCCCCAGGGGGCCGTGGCTACACCTTC
TRBJ2-1 TRBD1 TRBV19 NA CASSIKRDRVGGEQFF TGTGCCAGTAGTATAAAGCGGGACAGGGTTGGGGGTGAGCAGTTCTTC
TRBJ1-5 NA TRBV10-2 NA CASSIRESNQPQHF TGCGCCAGCAGCATCAGGGAAAGCAATCAGCCCCAGCATTTT
TRBJ2-7 NA TRBV7-9 NA CASSLERLPYEQYF TGTGCCAGCAGCTTAGAGAGGTTGCCCTACGAGCAGTACTTC
TRBJ2-7 NA TRBV11-3 NA CASSPTRTAYEQYF TGTGCCAGCAGCCCAACTAGGACTGCTTACGAGCAGTACTTC
TRBJ2-5 TRBD2 TRBV7-8 NA CASSLVLAGAQETQYF TGTGCCAGCAGCTTAGTGCTAGCGGGGGCCCAAGAGACCCAGTACTTC
TRBJ2-7 NA TRBV12-5 NA CASGLTTQGARYEQYF TGTGCTAGTGGTTTGACCACCCAGGGCGCCCGATACGAGCAGTACTTC
TRBJ2-1 TRBD2 TRBV6-4 NA CASSAAGGAYNEQFF TGTGCCAGCAGTGCGGCGGGGGGCGCGTACAATGAGCAGTTCTTC
TRBJ2-7 NA TRBV5-1 NA CASSVDNVDEQYF TGCGCCAGCAGCGTAGATAATGTTGACGAGCAGTACTTC
TRBJ2-1 NA TRBV6-4 NA CASSDYTSGKHEQFF TGTGCCAGCAGTGACTATACATCAGGGAAGCATGAGCAGTTCTTC
TRBJ2-7 NA TRBV18 once CASSPPSSQGRSYEQYF TGTGCCAGCTCACCACCCTCGTCACAGGGTCGATCCTACGAGCAGTACTTC
TRBJ2-5 TRBD1 TRBV18 NA CASSPRSGGRGQETQYF TGTGCCAGCTCACCACGTTCAGGGGGTCGAGGGCAAGAGACCCAGTACTTC
TRBJ1-6 NA TRBV27 NA CASSLYPGAGNSPLHF TGTGCCAGCAGTTTATATCCAGGGGCAGGTAATTCACCCCTCCACTTT
TRBJ2-1 TRBD2 TRBV25-1 NA CASSEYLGLAGVSEQFF TGTGCCAGCAGTGAATATTTGGGGCTAGCGGGGGTCAGTGAGCAGTTCTTC
TRBJ1-2 TRBD1 TRBV15 NA CATSGGQGGHYGYTF TGTGCCACCAGCGGGGGACAGGGGGGACACTATGGCTACACCTTC
TRBJ2-5 TRBD2 TRBV5-1 NA CASSLDSLAVETQYF TGCGCCAGCAGCTTGGACTCACTAGCGGTGGAGACCCAGTACTTC
TRBJ2-5 TRBD1 TRBV6-1 once CASTFGQGIWAQYF TGTGCCAGCACCTTCGGACAGGGAATTTGGGCCCAGTACTTC
TRBJ1-2 NA TRBV5-8 NA CASRELRGDYGYTF TGTGCCAGCAGAGAACTCAGGGGAGACTATGGCTACACCTTC
TRBJ1-2 NA TRBV28 once CASSSPTMLYGYTF TGTGCCAGCAGTTCGCCGACAATGCTCTATGGCTACACCTTC
TRBJ1-2 NA TRBV6-6 NA CASSPSTRENYGYTF TGTGCCAGCAGTCCCTCGACCAGGGAGAACTATGGCTACACCTTC
TRBJ2-2 TRBD1 TRBV11-3 NA CASSLSTGDGELFF TGTGCCAGCAGCTTATCGACAGGGGACGGGGAGCTGTTTTTT
TRBJ1-6 NA TRBV7-9 NA CASSLLTGAQGNSPLHF TGTGCCAGCAGCTTACTTACGGGGGCGCAGGGTAATTCACCCCTCCACTTT
TRBJ2-3 NA TRBV6-1 NA CASTTTQGNHNTQYF TGTGCCAGCACTACCACCCAGGGAAATCATAATACGCAGTATTTT
TRBJ1-1 NA TRBV18 NA CASSPVASEGTEAFF TGTGCCAGCTCACCGGTCGCTAGCGAGGGCACTGAAGCTTTCTTT